This T cell receptor (beta chain) stems from a study of neurological immune-mediated disorders. Findings and limits, study-wide: CDR3 amino acid sequences of expanded clones were not shared across subjects, a result suggesting private repertoires in all groups. Among 34 multiple sclerosis patients, 18 had repertoires that phylogenetic grouping placed in one related-CDR3 cluster, a possible signature.

This clonotype showed up many times. The antigen remains unidentified. The V gene's germline CDR1 is SGHTA and CDR2 FQGNSA. CDR3 size: 15 residues. Trimming pared 5 bases from V and 3 bases from J, leaving 14 bases between. Synthesis of cDNA used 5'RACE (with 10-nucleotide random UMIs). Every sequencing run generated over 190 million TCR-beta sequences from 15-18 subjects. In TCRdb, the 5' RACE reads were re-called with MiXCR into one record per CDR3 protein. The sample lists 40,000 to 50,000 distinct CDR3 sequences, around 2.5% occurring once. This chain links TRBV7-2 with TRBJ2-1; D is unresolved. The specimen sequenced was PBMCs. This clonotype was sampled from a young man with multiple sclerosis. The CDR3: CASSIYRALYNEQFF. DNA for the CDR3: TGTGCCAGCAGCATATACCGGGCGCTCTACAATGAGCAGTTCTTC.